The rows below give T cell receptor beta chains drawn from one sample of a study of cytomegalovirus exposure and HLA in healthy donors. Produced via immunoSEQ multiplex PCR; TCRdb's table is partial and in-frame only. The sample has 90,000 to 150,000 clones, 88% seen once. Sequences were obtained from PBMCs. These receptor sequences come from a young woman in good health and CMV-seropositive. The CDR3 runs from the conserved cysteine through the conserved F or W. D genes are given only for firm matches.

cdr3_aa: CASSYRARDEQYF
cdr3_nt: TGCGCCAGCAGCTACCGAGCCCGTGACGAGCAGTACTTC
v_call: TRBV5-1
j_call: TRBJ2-7
d_call: NA

cdr3_aa: CASSLAYDYTTYEQYF
cdr3_nt: TGTGCCAGCAGCTTAGCTTACGACTATACTACCTACGAGCAGTACTTC
v_call: TRBV7-9
j_call: TRBJ2-7
d_call: NA

cdr3_aa: CASSAITGGRTEAFF
cdr3_nt: TGTGCCAGCAGTGCCATTACAGGGGGCCGAACTGAAGCTTTCTTT
v_call: TRBV25-1
j_call: TRBJ1-1
d_call: TRBD1

cdr3_aa: CASSIKSGQGFRTEAFF
cdr3_nt: TGTGCCAGTAGTATCAAATCGGGACAGGGGTTCCGGACTGAAGCTTTCTTT
v_call: TRBV19
j_call: TRBJ1-1
d_call: TRBD1

cdr3_aa: CSARDPVEQYF
cdr3_nt: TGCAGTGCTAGAGATCCGGTCGAGCAGTACTTC
v_call: TRBV20-1
j_call: TRBJ2-7
d_call: NA

cdr3_aa: CASSAGQGLEREQYF
cdr3_nt: TGTGCCAGCAGCGCCGGACAGGGATTAGAAAGGGAGCAGTACTTC
v_call: TRBV5-4
j_call: TRBJ2-7
d_call: TRBD1

cdr3_aa: CASSIGQEYNQPQHF
cdr3_nt: TGTGCCAGTAGTATAGGACAGGAGTACAATCAGCCCCAGCATTTT
v_call: TRBV19
j_call: TRBJ1-5
d_call: NA

cdr3_aa: CASRGEVSYEQYF
cdr3_nt: TGTGCCAGTAGGGGTGAGGTGTCCTACGAGCAGTACTTC
v_call: TRBV19
j_call: TRBJ2-7
d_call: NA

cdr3_aa: CASSLGQGGYEQYF
cdr3_nt: TGTGCCAGCAGCTTAGGACAGGGAGGCTACGAGCAGTACTTC
v_call: TRBV11-2
j_call: TRBJ2-7
d_call: NA

cdr3_aa: CASSITSMGGTEAFF
cdr3_nt: TGTGCCAGTAGTATCACGTCAATGGGGGGCACTGAAGCTTTCTTT
v_call: TRBV19
j_call: TRBJ1-1
d_call: NA

cdr3_aa: CASRRGGVGGPNQPQHF
cdr3_nt: TGTGCCAGCAGACGGGGGGGTGTAGGGGGCCCGAATCAGCCCCAGCATTTT
v_call: TRBV27
j_call: TRBJ1-5
d_call: TRBD1

cdr3_aa: CASSLSASNEQFF
cdr3_nt: TGTGCCAGCAGCTTATCAGCGTCCAATGAGCAGTTCTTC
v_call: TRBV7-9
j_call: TRBJ2-1
d_call: NA